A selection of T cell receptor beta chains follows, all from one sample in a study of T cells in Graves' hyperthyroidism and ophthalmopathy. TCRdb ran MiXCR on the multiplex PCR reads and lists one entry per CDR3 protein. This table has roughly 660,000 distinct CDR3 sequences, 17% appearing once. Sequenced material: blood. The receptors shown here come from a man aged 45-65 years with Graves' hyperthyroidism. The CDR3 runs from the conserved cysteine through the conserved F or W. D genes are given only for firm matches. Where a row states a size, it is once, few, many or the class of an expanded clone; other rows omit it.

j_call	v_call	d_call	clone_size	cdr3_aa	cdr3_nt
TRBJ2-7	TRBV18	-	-	CASSPGPGIPYEQYF	TGTGCCAGCTCACCGGGTCCAGGGATACCCTACGAGCAGTACTTC
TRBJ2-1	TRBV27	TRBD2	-	CASSSGGPHNEQFF	TGTGCCAGCAGTTCGGGGGGGCCCCACAATGAGCAGTTCTTC
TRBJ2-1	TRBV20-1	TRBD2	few	CSASVLADINEQFF	TGCAGTGCTAGTGTGCTAGCGGACATCAATGAGCAGTTCTTC
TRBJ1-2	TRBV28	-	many	CASSYGRGSRSYTF	TGTGCCAGCAGTTATGGGAGGGGATCCAGAAGCTACACCTTC
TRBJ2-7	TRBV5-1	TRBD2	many	CASSPRDSGFYEQYF	TGCGCCAGCAGCCCGCGGGATAGCGGGTTCTACGAGCAGTACTTC
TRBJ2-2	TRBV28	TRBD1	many	CASSFQGAGAGELFF	TGTGCCAGCAGTTTCCAGGGGGCGGGCGCCGGGGAGCTGTTTTTT
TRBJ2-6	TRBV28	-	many	CASSITGGPRYSGANVLTF	TGTGCCAGCAGTATAACAGGCGGTCCCCGGTACTCTGGGGCCAACGTCCTGACTTTC
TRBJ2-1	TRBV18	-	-	CASSPRDVHNGQFF	TGTGCCAGCTCCCCCCGGGACGTACACAATGGGCAGTTCTTC
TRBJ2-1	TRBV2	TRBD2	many	CASRATPLAGVNEQFF	TGTGCCAGCAGGGCGACCCCATTAGCGGGAGTCAATGAGCAGTTCTTC
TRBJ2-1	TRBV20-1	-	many	CSARRPSSYNEQFF	TGCAGTGCTAGGCGGCCGAGCTCCTACAATGAGCAGTTCTTC
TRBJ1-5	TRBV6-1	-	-	CASGSGLGQSNQPQHF	TGTGCCAGCGGGTCCGGGTTGGGGCAGAGCAATCAGCCCCAGCATTTT
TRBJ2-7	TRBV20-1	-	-	CSARVERWAPYEQYF	TGCAGTGCTAGAGTCGAGCGGTGGGCCCCTTACGAGCAGTACTTC
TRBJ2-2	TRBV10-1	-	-	CATEDPNTGELFF	TGCGCCACCGAGGACCCGAACACCGGGGAGCTGTTTTTT
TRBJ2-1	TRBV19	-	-	CASSIQSSNEQFF	TGTGCCAGTAGTATACAGTCAAGCAATGAGCAGTTCTTC
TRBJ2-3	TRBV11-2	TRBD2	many	CASSKLAGVGDTQYF	TGTGCCAGCAGCAAACTAGCGGGAGTTGGAGATACGCAGTATTTT
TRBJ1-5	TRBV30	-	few	CAWSLKVGGDQPQHF	TGTGCCTGGAGTTTAAAGGTCGGTGGGGATCAGCCCCAGCATTTT
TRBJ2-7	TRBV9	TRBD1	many	CASSLEDRASSYEQYF	TGTGCCAGCAGCCTAGAGGACAGGGCGAGCTCCTACGAGCAGTACTTC
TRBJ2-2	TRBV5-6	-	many	CASSLVNENTGELFF	TGTGCCAGCAGCTTGGTAAACGAGAACACCGGGGAGCTGTTTTTT
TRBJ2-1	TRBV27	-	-	CASSLDVSSYNEQFF	TGTGCCAGCAGTCTGGACGTAAGCTCCTACAATGAGCAGTTCTTC
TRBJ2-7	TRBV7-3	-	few	CASSLTAGYRASEQYF	TGTGCCAGCAGCTTAACAGCGGGTTACCGCGCCTCCGAGCAGTACTTC
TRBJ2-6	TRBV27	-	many	CASSLWGARVSGANVLTF	TGTGCCAGCAGTTTATGGGGGGCCCGGGTTTCTGGGGCCAACGTCCTGACTTTC
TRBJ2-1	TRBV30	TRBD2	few	CAWSLAGGYNEQFF	TGTGCCTGGAGTCTAGCGGGAGGGTACAATGAGCAGTTCTTC
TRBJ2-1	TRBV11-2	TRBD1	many	CASSLGTGGHNEQFF	TGTGCCAGCAGCTTAGGTACAGGGGGCCACAATGAGCAGTTCTTC
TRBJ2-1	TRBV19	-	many	CASSNPMYSYNEQFF	TGTGCCAGTAGTAACCCCATGTACTCCTACAATGAGCAGTTCTTC
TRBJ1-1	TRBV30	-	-	CAWSVGGPNTEAFF	TGTGCCTGGAGTGTTGGAGGGCCGAACACTGAAGCTTTCTTT
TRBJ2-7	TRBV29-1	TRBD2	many	CSVDTSGSSYEQYF	TGCAGCGTTGATACTAGCGGGAGCTCCTACGAGCAGTACTTC
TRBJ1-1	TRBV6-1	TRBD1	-	CASRTTGVGTEAFF	TGTGCCAGCAGGACAACAGGGGTTGGTACTGAAGCTTTCTTT
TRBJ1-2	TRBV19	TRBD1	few	CASSIYPAGGETF	TGTGCCAGTAGTATCTATCCGGCAGGGGGCGAGACCTTC
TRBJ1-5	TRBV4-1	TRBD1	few	CASSPRGQGSNQPQHF	TGCGCCAGCAGCCCCCGGGGACAGGGAAGCAATCAGCCCCAGCATTTT
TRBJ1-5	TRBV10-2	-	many	CASSETTLPTHQPQHF	TGCGCCAGCAGTGAGACTACCCTCCCAACGCATCAGCCCCAGCATTTT
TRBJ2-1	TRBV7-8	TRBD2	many	CASSPGGSGRNEQFF	TGTGCCAGCAGCCCAGGGGGTAGCGGGAGGAATGAGCAGTTCTTC
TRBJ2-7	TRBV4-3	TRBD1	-	CASSQDVDRGYEQYF	TGCGCCAGCAGCCAAGATGTGGACAGGGGGTACGAGCAGTACTTC
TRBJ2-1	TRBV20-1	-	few	CSARDYAGSQGNEQFF	TGCAGTGCTAGAGATTATGCGGGGAGTCAAGGCAATGAGCAGTTCTTC
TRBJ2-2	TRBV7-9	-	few	CASSFRQGIPGELFF	TGTGCCAGCAGCTTTCGCCAAGGGATCCCCGGGGAGCTGTTTTTT
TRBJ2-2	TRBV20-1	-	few	CSARDSSTATERLFF	TGCAGTGCTAGAGATAGCTCCACGGCCACTGAAAGGCTGTTTTTT
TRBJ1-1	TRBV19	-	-	CASRPHRDLNPEAFF	TGTGCCAGTAGGCCCCACAGGGATCTAAACCCTGAAGCTTTCTTT
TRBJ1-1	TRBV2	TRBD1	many	CASSEEGGWNTEAFF	TGTGCCAGCAGTGAAGAAGGGGGCTGGAACACTGAAGCTTTCTTT
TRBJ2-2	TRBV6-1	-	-	CASRKGAANTGELFF	TGTGCCAGCAGGAAGGGAGCGGCGAACACCGGGGAGCTGTTTTTT
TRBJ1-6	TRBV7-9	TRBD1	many	CASSPGQGKNSPLHF	TGTGCCAGCAGCCCGGGACAGGGAAAAAATTCACCCCTCCACTTT
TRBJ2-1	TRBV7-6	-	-	CASSREGRGEQFF	TGTGCCAGCAGCAGAGAGGGGCGAGGTGAGCAGTTCTTC
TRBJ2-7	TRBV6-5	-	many	CASSFHRDSNAQYF	TGTGCCAGCAGTTTCCACCGGGACTCCAATGCGCAGTACTTC
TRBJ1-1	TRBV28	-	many	CASSLVGSSTEAFF	TGTGCCAGCAGTTTAGTGGGATCGAGCACTGAAGCTTTCTTT
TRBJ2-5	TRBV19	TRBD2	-	CASSIVLAGETQYF	TGTGCCAGTAGTATAGTTCTAGCGGGAGAGACCCAGTACTTC
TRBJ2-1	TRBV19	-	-	CASSIEAQSEQFF	TGTGCCAGTAGTATAGAGGCCCAGAGTGAGCAGTTCTTC
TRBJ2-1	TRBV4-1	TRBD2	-	CANSHLAGVSYEQFF	TGCGCCAACAGCCATCTAGCGGGAGTTTCATATGAGCAGTTCTTC
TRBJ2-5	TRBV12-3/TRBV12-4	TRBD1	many	CASSSGQGVFATQYF	TGTGCCAGCAGTTCGGGACAGGGAGTGTTTGCGACCCAGTACTTC
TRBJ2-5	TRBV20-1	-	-	CSARSLLTSLGQETQYF	TGCAGTGCTAGATCGCTCCTGACTAGTCTTGGGCAAGAGACCCAGTACTTC
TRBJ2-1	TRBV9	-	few	CAGSVGWQGPYNEQFF	TGTGCCGGCAGCGTAGGGTGGCAGGGGCCGTACAATGAGCAGTTCTTC
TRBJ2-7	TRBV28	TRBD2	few	CASSPRLAGLRYEQYF	TGTGCCAGCAGCCCCCGACTAGCGGGACTACGGTACGAGCAGTACTTC
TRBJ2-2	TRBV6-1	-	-	CASNLANTNTGELFF	TGTGCCAGCAATTTAGCTAATACGAACACCGGGGAGCTGTTTTTT
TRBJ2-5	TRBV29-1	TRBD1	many	CSAGKQGWQETQYF	TGCAGCGCCGGGAAACAGGGGTGGCAAGAGACCCAGTACTTC
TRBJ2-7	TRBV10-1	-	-	CASTYEQYF	TGCGCCAGTACCTACGAGCAGTACTTC
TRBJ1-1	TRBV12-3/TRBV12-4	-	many	CASSLSQLNTEAFF	TGTGCCAGCAGTTTATCTCAGCTGAACACTGAAGCTTTCTTT